The clone carrying this T cell receptor (beta chain) was counted once. CDR3 size: 16 residues. Germline V gives CDR1 SGHTA, CDR2 FQGNSA. V was shortened by 1 base and J by 1 base, with 12 bases between the two germline ends. This entry comes from a study of chemoradiotherapy in HPV16-positive cancers. Libraries were prepared by immunoSEQ multiplex PCR; TCRdb keeps only in-frame clonotypes and omits some of them. The data contain about 14,000 clones, approximately 90% of them seen just once; the ten biggest clones take up roughly 2.6%. Sequenced material: blood, taken from a patient who underwent chemoradiotherapy. The gene calls are TRBV7-2 and TRBJ2-3, with D possibly TRBD2 on 7 matching bases. The receptor's source is a human donor with HPV-associated anogenital cancer. The CDR3, as DNA: TGTGCCAGCAGCTTAGGATTGCGGGGGCGCACAGATACGCAGTATTTT. Translated: CASSLGLRGRTDTQYF.